This T cell receptor beta chain came from a study of early T cells in non-severe SARS-CoV-2 infection. The wider study: Sequenced bulk RNA came from whole blood that was unsorted, and chains were unpaired. General study findings and limits: Sequences matched to VDJdb favored anti-spike CD8 responses, while private and CD4 specificities were missed.

There are many counts of this clonotype. Its antigen is as yet unknown. With 6 bases removed from V and 6 bases from J, the gap between germline ends came to 15 bases. The germline V gene encodes CDR1 SGHNT and CDR2 YYREEE (reference sequence). This CDR3 comprises 13 residues. Unique molecular identifiers were attached to individual cDNA molecules. MiXCR, applied by TCRdb to the 5' RACE reads, yields one record per CDR3 protein. The table lists roughly 34,000 distinct CDR3 sequences, under 5.5% of them singletons. This chain connects TRBV5-4 to TRBJ1-1, with D perhaps TRBD1 (5 bases). Specimen: whole blood. The TCR sequence derives from an adult who was a healthcare worker with PCR-confirmed SARS-CoV-2 infection or an uninfected control (not recorded which). CDR3 region: CASTRGRDAEAFF. CDR3 in DNA: TGTGCCAGCACCCGGGGCCGGGACGCTGAAGCTTTCTTT.